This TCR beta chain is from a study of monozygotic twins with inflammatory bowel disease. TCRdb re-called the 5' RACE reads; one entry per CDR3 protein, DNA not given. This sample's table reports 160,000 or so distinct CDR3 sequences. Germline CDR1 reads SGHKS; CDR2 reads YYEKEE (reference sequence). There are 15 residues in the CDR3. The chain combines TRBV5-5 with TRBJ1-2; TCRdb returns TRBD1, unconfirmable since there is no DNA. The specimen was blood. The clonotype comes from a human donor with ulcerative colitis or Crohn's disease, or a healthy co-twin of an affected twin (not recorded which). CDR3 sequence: CASTLTGASPYGYTF.